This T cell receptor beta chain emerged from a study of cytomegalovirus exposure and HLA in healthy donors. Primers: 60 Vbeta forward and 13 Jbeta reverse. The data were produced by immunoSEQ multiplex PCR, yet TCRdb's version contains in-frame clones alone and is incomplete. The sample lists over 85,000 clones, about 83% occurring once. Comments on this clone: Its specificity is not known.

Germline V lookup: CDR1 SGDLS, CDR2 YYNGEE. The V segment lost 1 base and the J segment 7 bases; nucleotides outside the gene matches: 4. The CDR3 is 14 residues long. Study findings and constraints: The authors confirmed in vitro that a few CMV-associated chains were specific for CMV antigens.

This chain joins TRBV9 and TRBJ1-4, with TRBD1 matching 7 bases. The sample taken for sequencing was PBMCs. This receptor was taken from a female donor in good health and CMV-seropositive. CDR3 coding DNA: TGTGCCAGCAGCGTACAGGGGGACAGTGAAAAACTGTTTTTT. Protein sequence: CASSVQGDSEKLFF.